This entry features one TCR beta chain sequence. Between the trimmed V and J ends, which lost 0 bases and 6 bases, there was a span of 11 bases. From germline, CDR1 is SGHRS and CDR2 YFSETQ. The CDR3 is made up of 14 amino acids. In the original workflow: The assay estimated nucleated cells by amplifying reference gene primers. Assay: immunoSEQ multiplex PCR; the TCRdb copy retains only in-frame clones and omits some. The D gene and trimming were derived from the DNA, and the V and J assignments and clone size from that table. The sample yields 90,000 to 120,000 clones, about four fifths seen once. The entry originates in a study of blood T cell repertoires in COVID-19. For the study at large: Donors in the United States, Italy and Spain gave samples during acute or convalescent COVID-19. T cells, B-cell-depleted T cells, or PBMCs provided the cDNA or gDNA that served as material.

Sequencing was performed on peripheral blood. The chain is built from TRBV5-1 and TRBJ2-3; the D gene is possibly TRBD2 (6 bases). The receptor was derived from an elderly woman with active or convalescent COVID-19. The CDR3 DNA is TGCGCCAGCAGCTTGGTCGGAGGGCCGGATACGCAGTATTTT. Translation: CASSLVGGPDTQYF.